This T cell receptor (beta chain) comes out of a study of T-cell reconstitution after alpha-beta-depleted transplantation in children. Researchers prepared the TCRbeta library using unique molecular identifiers, the study reports. A single record per CDR3 protein comes from TCRdb applying MiXCR to the PCR reads. The sample yields 81,000 or so distinct CDR3 sequences, roughly 15% seen once. This clonotype was recorded at least ten times. What it binds is not known. Study-level results: The origin of high day-60 TCRbeta diversity in some patients lay in surviving recipient T cells and thymic progenitors. Approximately two months post-transplant, alpha-beta T cells reportedly originated from several hundred expanded graft clones. Newly produced T cells mostly accounted for T-cell counts and diversity one year post-transplant.

Germline loops: CDR1 MNHEY, CDR2 SMNVEV (reference sequence). Trimming cost V 5 bases and J 3 bases; bases outside gene matches: 5. The CDR3 length is 14 residues. Sequenced material: PBMCs, mostly from graft donor cells, taken 180 days after TCRalphabeta/CD19-depleted stem cell transplant. The source is a male patient aged 2 to 10 who had a stem cell transplant for acute lymphoblastic leukemia, so the T cells may come from the graft donor. The V and J genes are TRBV27 and TRBJ2-7; TRBD1 aligns across 9 bases. The CDR3 sequence is CASSPGTGIYEQYF. The CDR3 coding sequence is TGTGCCAGCAGTCCCGGGACAGGGATCTACGAGCAGTACTTC.